This TCR beta chain emerged from a study of T-cell memory formation after mild COVID-19. Study-wide results and limits: Certain responding clones were present in pre-infection memory, suggesting participation of cross-reactive memory.

V lost 5 bases to trimming and J lost 5 bases, with 18 bases between them. The germline gives CDR1 SGHVS, CDR2 FNYEAQ. This CDR3 contains 15 residues. Many counts were recorded for this clonotype. The target antigen is unknown. MiXCR, run by TCRdb on the 5' RACE reads, gives a single entry per CDR3 protein. The sample carries about 270,000 distinct CDR3 sequences, approximately 15% recorded once. This sequence originates from a young man who had mild COVID-19 (a few samples of this study predate the infection). Cell type and time point are not known. Source material: PBMCs or a T cell subset sorted from them (not recorded which). The rearrangement joins TRBV7-6 to TRBJ2-5, with D perhaps matching TRBD2 (6 bases). In nucleotides, the CDR3 is TGTGCCAGCAGCCCAAGGTCGGGGGTACGGGAGACCCAGTACTTC. This sequence encodes CASSPRSGVRETQYF. Filled out from reference TRBV7-6 and TRBJ2-5, the complete variable domain reads GAGVSQSPRYKVTKRGQDVALRCDPISGHVSLYWYRQALGQGPEFLTYFNYEAQQDKSGLPNDRFSAERPEGSISTLTIQRTEQRDSAMYRCASSPRSGVRETQYFGPGTRLLVL.